A single sample is the source of the 29 T cell receptor beta chains below, sequenced in a study of Japanese encephalitis immunity and Zika vaccine responses. For 6 days, PBMCs labeled with CFSE were cultured with peptide pools at roughly 0.94 ug/mL each. MiXCR, applied by TCRdb to the 5' RACE reads, yields one record per CDR3 protein. The data contain about 220 distinct CDR3 sequences, 2.8% of them singletons. This specimen consisted of antigen-activated CD8+ T cells from blood, cultured, obtained during a Zika inactivated vaccine study. These receptor sequences come from an adult man who received an inactivated Zika virus vaccine.

By its share, this clonotype is medium-sized. CDR3 amino acids: CASSGRNTEAFF. The CDR3 DNA reads TGTGCCAGCAGTGGCAGGAACACTGAAGCTTTCTTT. The chain couples TRBV6-2 or TRBV6-3 to TRBJ1-1; D gene unclear. The CDR3 spans 12 residues. From germline, CDR1 is MNHEY and CDR2 SVGEGT. With 5 bases removed from V and 1 base from J, the gap between germline ends came to 5 bases.

This clonotype is termed large. The chain is built from TRBV4-3 and TRBJ2-2, with D unclear. With 3 bases removed from V and 7 bases from J, the gap between germline ends came to 6 bases. Looked up from germline, CDR1 is LGHNA and CDR2 is YSLEER. CDR3 length: 12 amino acids. This CDR3 is CASSQGSGELFF. CDR3 nucleotide sequence: TGCGCCAGCAGCCAGGGAAGCGGGGAGCTGTTTTTT.

This chain's CDR3 is CASSHVESGNTIYF. The CDR3 DNA reads TGCGCCAGCAGCCACGTCGAGTCTGGAAACACCATATATTTT. The chain carries TRBV4-3 and TRBJ1-3; no definite D call. V shed 3 bases and J shed 1 base, with 7 bases lying between them. The CDR3 sequence is 14 residues long. Germline-derived CDR1 and CDR2 are LGHNA and YSLEER.

In its sample, this clonotype ranks as medium-sized (0.01 to 0.1%). The chain carries TRBV6-6 and TRBJ2-3; 14 positions match TRBD2. CDR1 is MNHNY, CDR2 SVGAGI, per germline (reference sequence). Trimming at V came to 4 bases and at J to 0 bases, leaving 6 bases not matched to a gene. The CDR3 length is 18 residues. The chain's CDR3 is CASSSGTSGGTSTDTQYF. CDR3 coding DNA: TGTGCCAGCAGTTCCGGGACTAGCGGGGGCACCAGCACAGATACGCAGTATTTT.

This clonotype is large in the sample. The V gene is TRBV4-3, the J gene TRBJ1-1; the D is unclear. The V end lost 1 base, the J end lost 4 bases, and 10 bases lay between the germline ends. CDR3 length equals 14 residues. The germline V gene encodes CDR1 LGHNA and CDR2 YSLEER. The chain's CDR3 is CASSQAEGLTEAFF. The CDR3, as DNA: TGCGCCAGCAGCCAAGCCGAAGGGCTCACTGAAGCTTTCTTT.

Sample share makes this clonotype medium-sized. This chain's CDR3 is CASSQGTEMASPLHF. Written as DNA, the CDR3 is TGCGCCAGCAGCCAAGGAACCGAGATGGCTTCACCCCTCCACTTT. The chain links TRBV4-3 to TRBJ1-6; D is unresolved. Trimming took 1 base from V and 9 from J, leaving 13 bases between them. Germline V gene lookup returns CDR1 LGHNA and CDR2 YSLEER. The CDR3 runs to 15 residues.

By its share, this clonotype is medium-sized. V usage is TRBV4-3 and J usage is TRBJ2-2; D may be TRBD1 (8 bases). Germline assignment: CDR1 LGHNA and CDR2 YSLEER. Trimming took 5 bases from V and 8 from J, leaving 21 bases between them. The CDR3 loop spans 16 amino acids. Here the CDR3 reads CASSTTGGDPFGELFF. CDR3 nucleotide sequence: TGCGCCAGCAGCACTACAGGGGGGGACCCTTTTGGGGAGCTGTTTTTT.

This clonotype is deemed medium-sized. The gene calls are TRBV4-3 and TRBJ2-7; a possible D gene is TRBD1 (6 bases). The germline CDR1 and CDR2 sequences are LGHNA and YSLEER. V dropped 3 bases and J dropped 2 bases, with 11 bases sitting between them. The CDR3 loop spans 14 amino acids. The DNA for the CDR3 is TGCGCCAGCAGCCACTCGGACAGACCCTACGAGCAGTACTTC. This gives the protein CASSHSDRPYEQYF.

This clonotype is labeled hyperexpanded. The chain employs TRBV4-3 and TRBJ1-1; possibly TRBD1 for D (6 bases). Germline V gene sequence: CDR1 LGHNA, CDR2 YSLEER. CDR3 length: 15 residues. V dropped 4 bases and J dropped 4 bases, with 16 bases sitting between them. The chain's CDR3 is CASSLSTQGVTEAFF. The CDR3 coding sequence is TGCGCCAGCAGCCTAAGCACACAGGGTGTCACTGAAGCTTTCTTT.

This clonotype qualifies as hyperexpanded. The gene calls are TRBV4-3 and TRBJ1-2; D may be TRBD1 (5 bases). V lost 5 bases and J lost 8, with 9 bases in between. CDR1 and CDR2 from the germline V gene are LGHNA and YSLEER. CDR3 length: 11 residues. CDR3: CASSFEGGYTF. The CDR3 nucleotides read TGCGCCAGCAGCTTCGAGGGGGGCTACACCTTC.

This clonotype rates as large. This CDR3 reads CASSEWEQGKNIQYF. In DNA form, the CDR3 reads TGTGCCAGCAGTGAATGGGAGCAGGGAAAAAACATTCAGTACTTC. V usage is TRBV6-1 and J usage is TRBJ2-4, with D perhaps TRBD1 or TRBD2 (5 bases each). V was shortened by 2 bases and J by 4 bases, with 12 bases between the two germline ends. The germline gives CDR1 MNHNS, CDR2 SASEGT. The CDR3 consists of 15 residues.

This clonotype counts as hyperexpanded. The rearrangement links TRBV4-3 to TRBJ1-2, with TRBD1 matching 7 bases. CDR1 is LGHNA, CDR2 YSLEER, per germline. V dropped 0 bases and J dropped 5; count of bases not matched to a gene: 9. CDR3 length equals 16 residues. CDR3 in amino acids: CASSQEGGPAGYGYTF. The CDR3 region has the DNA TGCGCCAGCAGCCAAGAAGGGGGCCCCGCGGGGTATGGCTACACCTTC.

This clonotype is termed large. V is TRBV4-3 and J is TRBJ1-1; possibly TRBD1 for D (5 bases). Germline loops: CDR1 LGHNA, CDR2 YSLEER. Trimming shortened V by 4 bases and J by 10 bases, and 13 bases separated the two germline ends. The CDR3 has 12 residues. This chain's CDR3 is CASSPPGGGAFF. The CDR3 coding sequence is TGCGCCAGCAGCCCTCCCGGCGGGGGAGCTTTCTTT.

This clonotype is classed as large (0.1 to 1%). The chain employs TRBV4-3 and TRBJ1-4; D is uncertain. Germline CDR1 is LGHNA and CDR2 is YSLEER. The CDR3 is 16 amino acids. V dropped 0 bases and J dropped 3 bases, with 11 bases sitting between them. The CDR3 reads CASSQDEGRANEKLFF. The CDR3 nucleotides read TGCGCCAGCAGCCAAGATGAGGGAAGGGCTAATGAAAAACTGTTTTTT.

This clonotype is hyperexpanded in the sample. The chain couples TRBV4-3 to TRBJ1-1, with D perhaps matching TRBD1 (6 bases). Trimming shortened V by 0 bases and J by 8 bases, and 7 bases separated the two germline ends. This CDR3 is 12 amino acids long. Germline V gene sequence: CDR1 LGHNA, CDR2 YSLEER. The CDR3 here is CASSQDDREAFF. The DNA of the CDR3 is TGCGCCAGCAGCCAAGACGACAGGGAAGCTTTCTTT.

By frequency in the sample, this clonotype is large. CDR3 region: CASSQGELYEQYF. The CDR3 DNA follows: TGCGCCAGCAGCCAAGGAGAGCTTTACGAGCAGTACTTC. This rearrangement joins TRBV4-3 to TRBJ2-7; D is undetermined. Between the trimmed V and J ends, which lost 1 base and 4 bases, there was a span of 8 bases. The CDR3 is made up of 13 amino acids. Germline V gene data show CDR1 as LGHNA and CDR2 as YSLEER.

By sample share, this clonotype is large. V is TRBV4-3 and J is TRBJ2-1; D is unresolved. Trimming stripped 5 bases from V and 4 bases from J, with 6 bases between. This CDR3 region has 12 residues. Germline V lookup: CDR1 LGHNA, CDR2 YSLEER. The DNA of the CDR3 is TGCGCCAGCAGCGGGCAATACAATGAGCAGTTCTTC. Protein product: CASSGQYNEQFF.

This clonotype is labeled hyperexpanded. V is TRBV4-3 and J is TRBJ1-5, with a possible D match to TRBD1 (5 bases). In germline, CDR1 is LGHNA, CDR2 YSLEER. CDR3 length: 15 amino acids. V dropped 1 base and J dropped 5 bases, with 12 bases sitting between them. The CDR3 sequence is CASSQVMGQDQPQHF. The CDR3 region has the DNA TGCGCCAGCAGCCAAGTGATGGGGCAGGATCAGCCCCAGCATTTT.

This clonotype is large (0.1 to 1%) within its sample. The chain has TRBV7-3 and TRBJ2-7; weak D call: TRBD2 (5 bases). The CDR3 spans 13 residues. CDR1 SGHTA and CDR2 FQGTGA come from the germline V gene. Between the trimmed V and J ends, which lost 5 bases and 2 bases, there was a span of 10 bases. CDR3 nucleotides: TGTGCCAGCAGCCTGGGAGCCCCCTACGAGCAGTACTTC. Translated: CASSLGAPYEQYF. The whole variable domain, remainder taken from reference TRBV7-3 and TRBJ2-7, is GAGVSQTPSNKVTEKGKYVELRCDPISGHTALYWYRQSLGQGPEFLIYFQGTGAADDSGLPNDRFFAVRPEGSVSTLKIQRTERGDSAVYLCASSLGAPYEQYFGPGTRLTVT.

Sample share makes this clonotype large. V usage is TRBV24-1 and J usage is TRBJ2-1; 8 bases are shared with TRBD2. With 8 bases clipped from V and 4 bases from J, the junction kept 3 bases outside the gene matches. Germline V CDR1 and CDR2: KGHDR, SFDVKD. The CDR3 extends over 13 amino acids. This chain's CDR3 is CATTRGEYNEQFF. CDR3 nucleotides: TGTGCCACCACGCGGGGGGAGTACAATGAGCAGTTCTTC.

This clonotype rates as large (0.1 to 1%). This chain uses TRBV6-1 with TRBJ1-4, with D unclear. The V gene's germline CDR1 is MNHNS and CDR2 SASEGT. There are 13 residues in the CDR3. V gave up 11 bases and J gave up 4 bases, with 14 bases separating them. CDR3 coding DNA: TGTGCCCCCACGGTGGAGAATAATGAAAAACTGTTTTTT. Translated: CAPTVENNEKLFF.

This clonotype is categorized as large (0.1 to 1%). J is TRBJ1-1 and V is TRBV4-3; 7 positions match TRBD1. The CDR3 consists of 17 residues. J was trimmed by 6 bases and V by 2 bases; bases with no gene match: 15. CDR1 and CDR2 from the germline V gene are LGHNA and YSLEER. CDR3 loop: CASSQRGTPGTVAEAFF. The CDR3 DNA is TGCGCCAGCAGCCAAAGGGGGACTCCAGGGACAGTAGCTGAAGCTTTCTTT.

This clonotype is labeled as large. This chain connects TRBV4-3 to TRBJ1-1; a possible D gene is TRBD1 (5 bases). The CDR3 is 12 amino acids. V shed 3 bases and J shed 8 bases, with 10 bases lying between them. Looked up from germline, CDR1 is LGHNA and CDR2 is YSLEER. The CDR3 DNA is TGCGCCAGCAGCCAGCCAGGGAGCGAAGCTTTCTTT. Protein: CASSQPGSEAFF.

In this sample, this clonotype is medium-sized. J is TRBJ1-1 and V is TRBV4-3; D is perhaps TRBD1 (5 bases). The germline gives CDR1 LGHNA, CDR2 YSLEER. V gave up 9 bases and J gave up 3 bases, with 20 bases separating them. The CDR3 is made up of 15 amino acids. The CDR3 sequence: CASTEDREGYTEAFF. The CDR3 DNA reads as TGCGCCAGTACCGAAGATCGGGAGGGGTACACTGAAGCTTTCTTT.

By proportion, this clonotype is medium-sized. The chain uses TRBV4-3 and TRBJ1-1, with 10 bases matching TRBD1. The trim removed 0 bases at V and 4 bases at J, leaving 2 bases unmatched. There are 15 residues in the CDR3. Germline values: CDR1 LGHNA, CDR2 YSLEER. The CDR3 coding sequence is TGCGCCAGCAGCCAAGAGTGGGACAGGGGCACTGAAGCTTTCTTT. This sequence encodes CASSQEWDRGTEAFF.

By frequency in the sample, this clonotype is hyperexpanded. The chain joins TRBV4-3 to TRBJ2-1, with TRBD2 matching 7 bases. The V gene end was trimmed by 4 bases and the J gene end by 8 bases; junction bases not matched to a gene: 11. The CDR3 covers 15 residues. CDR1 and CDR2 (germline): LGHNA, YSLEER. Written as DNA, the CDR3 is TGCGCCAGCAGCCTTAGCGGGTCCATAGGGGATGAGCAGTTCTTC. Its protein product is CASSLSGSIGDEQFF.

By share, this clonotype ranks as hyperexpanded. The chain carries TRBV4-3 and TRBJ1-1; possibly TRBD1 for D (5 bases). Trimming left V 5 bases short and J 8 bases short, with 21 bases between. The CDR3 extends over 15 amino acids. Germline CDR1 LGHNA, CDR2 YSLEER. CDR3 region: CASSIAWGEISEAFF. The CDR3 DNA reads as TGCGCCAGCAGCATAGCGTGGGGGGAAATCTCCGAAGCTTTCTTT.

Judged by abundance, this clonotype is large (0.1 to 1%). The rearrangement links TRBV4-3 to TRBJ2-2; no clear D. Germline V gene data show CDR1 as LGHNA and CDR2 as YSLEER. This CDR3 spans 11 amino acids. The V end was cut by 3 bases, the J end by 7 bases, with 3 bases between. CDR3 nucleotide sequence: TGCGCCAGCAGCCAGGGCGGGGAGCTGTTTTTT. Its protein is CASSQGGELFF.

This clonotype is medium-sized within its sample. The J gene is TRBJ1-1, the V gene TRBV4-3, with D perhaps TRBD1 (6 bases). Trimming took off 3 bases at V and 2 bases at J, with 13 bases between the two ends. Germline V gene lookup returns CDR1 LGHNA and CDR2 YSLEER. The CDR3 length is 15 residues. The CDR3, as DNA: TGCGCCAGCAGCCAGGTTCAGGGGCTTAACACTGAAGCTTTCTTT. Its protein product is CASSQVQGLNTEAFF.